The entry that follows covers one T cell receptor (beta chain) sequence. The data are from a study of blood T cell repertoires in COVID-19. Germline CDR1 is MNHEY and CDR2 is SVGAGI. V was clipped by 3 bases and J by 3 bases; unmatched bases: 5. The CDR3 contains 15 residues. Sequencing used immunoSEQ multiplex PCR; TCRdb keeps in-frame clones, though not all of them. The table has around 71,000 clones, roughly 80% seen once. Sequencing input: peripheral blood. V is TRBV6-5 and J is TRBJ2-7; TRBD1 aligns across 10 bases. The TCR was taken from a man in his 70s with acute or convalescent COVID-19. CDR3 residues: CASSYTGTGDYEQYF. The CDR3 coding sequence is TGTGCCAGCAGTTATACGGGGACAGGGGACTACGAGCAGTACTTC.